This T cell receptor beta chain was identified in a study of shared clonotypes between healthy human individuals. Study information: Three plates each covered CD4 naive and memory; CD8 naive two, CD8 memory one. General observations from the study: Clonotype sharing among donors was expected to depend on sequencing depth. Roughly 5% of naive CD4 clonotypes were shared across four donors.

Here immunoSEQ multiplex PCR was the method, and the copy in TCRdb shows in-frame clones only, minus some. This sample carries just over 2,000,000 clones, 85% to 95% of them seen once, and the ten largest clones take roughly 0.13%. V was pared by 2 bases and J by 1 base, with 14 bases between. Per the germline V gene, CDR1 is MNHEY and CDR2 is SVGAGI. The CDR3 has 16 residues. As to this clone: Antigen specificity is unknown.

Specimen: naive CD4+ T cells sorted from blood. Subset described: CD45RA+ positively selected. This chain uses TRBV6-5 with TRBJ1-1, with D perhaps matching TRBD1 (6 bases). This receptor was taken from a man aged 18 to 35 in good health. As DNA, the CDR3 is TGTGCCAGCAGTTACAACCCCCCGGGGGCGAACACTGAAGCTTTCTTT. Amino acid sequence: CASSYNPPGANTEAFF.